The clone carrying this T cell receptor beta chain was seen only once. The data were taken from a study of blood T cell repertoires in COVID-19. The CDR3 has 13 residues. Germline values: CDR1 LGHDT, CDR2 YNNKEL (reference sequence). The ends were cut back, 0 bases at V and 2 bases at J, with 5 bases in the middle. The protocol was immunoSEQ multiplex PCR, while the TCRdb copy is restricted to in-frame clones and leaves out a portion. This table holds 350,000 to 500,000 clones, approximately 91% found once. The chain recombines TRBV3-1 (or the pseudogene TRBV3-2) with TRBJ2-7; D is unresolved. This TCR was sampled from a woman in her late teens or twenties who had been exposed to COVID-19. The sequenced material came from PBMCs or T cells enriched from blood (not recorded which). The CDR3 DNA reads as TGTGCCAGCAGCCAAGATCGAGCCTACGAGCAGTACTTC. Translated: CASSQDRAYEQYF.